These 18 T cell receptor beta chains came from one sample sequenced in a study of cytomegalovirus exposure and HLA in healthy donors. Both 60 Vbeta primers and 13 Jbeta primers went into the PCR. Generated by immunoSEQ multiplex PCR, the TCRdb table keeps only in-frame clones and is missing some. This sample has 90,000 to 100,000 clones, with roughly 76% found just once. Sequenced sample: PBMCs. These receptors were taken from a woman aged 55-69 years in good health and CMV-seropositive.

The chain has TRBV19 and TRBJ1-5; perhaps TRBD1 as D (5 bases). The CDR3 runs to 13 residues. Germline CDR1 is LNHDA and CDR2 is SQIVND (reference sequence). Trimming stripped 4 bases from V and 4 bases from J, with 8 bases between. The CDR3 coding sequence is TGTGCCAGTAGTAGGGGGGGTAATCAGCCCCAGCATTTT. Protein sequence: CASSRGGNQPQHF. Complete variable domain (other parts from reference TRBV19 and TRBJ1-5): DGGITQSPKYLFRKEGQNVTLSCEQNLNHDAMYWYRQDPGQGLRLIYYSQIVNDFQKGDIAEGYSVSREKKESFPLTVTSAQKNPTAFYLCASSRGGNQPQHFGDGTRLSIL.

The CDR3 protein is CASSPRDSGYTF. The CDR3 DNA is TGTGCCAGCTCACCACGGGACTCGGGCTACACCTTC. The chain combines TRBV18 with TRBJ1-2; possible D gene TRBD1, 5 bases. Trimming removed 1 base at V and 8 bases at J, with 8 bases between. This CDR3 region has 12 residues. The germline CDR1 and CDR2 sequences are KGHSH and LQKENI.

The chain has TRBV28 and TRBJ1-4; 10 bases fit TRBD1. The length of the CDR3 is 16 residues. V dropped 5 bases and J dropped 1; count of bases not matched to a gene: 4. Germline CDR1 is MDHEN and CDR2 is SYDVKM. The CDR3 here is CASSVGTGVTNEKLFF. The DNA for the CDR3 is TGTGCCAGCAGTGTCGGGACAGGGGTAACTAATGAAAAACTGTTTTTT. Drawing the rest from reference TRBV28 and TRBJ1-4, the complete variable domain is DVKVTQSSRYLVKRTGEKVFLECVQDMDHENMFWYRQDPGLGLRLIYFSYDVKMKEKGDIPEGYSVSREKKERFSLILESASTNQTSMYLCASSVGTGVTNEKLFFGSGTQLSVL.

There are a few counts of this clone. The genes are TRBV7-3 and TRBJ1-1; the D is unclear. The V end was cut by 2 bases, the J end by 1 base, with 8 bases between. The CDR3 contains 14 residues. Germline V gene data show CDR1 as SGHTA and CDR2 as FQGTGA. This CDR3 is CASSLLAQNTEAFF. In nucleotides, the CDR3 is TGTGCCAGCAGCTTATTGGCCCAGAACACTGAAGCTTTCTTT.

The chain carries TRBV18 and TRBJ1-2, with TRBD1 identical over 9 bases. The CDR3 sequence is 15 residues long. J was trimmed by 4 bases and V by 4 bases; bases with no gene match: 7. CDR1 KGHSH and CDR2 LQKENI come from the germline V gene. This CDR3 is CASSRPGQGGYGYTF. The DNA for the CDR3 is TGTGCCAGCTCACGGCCGGGACAGGGAGGCTATGGCTACACCTTC.

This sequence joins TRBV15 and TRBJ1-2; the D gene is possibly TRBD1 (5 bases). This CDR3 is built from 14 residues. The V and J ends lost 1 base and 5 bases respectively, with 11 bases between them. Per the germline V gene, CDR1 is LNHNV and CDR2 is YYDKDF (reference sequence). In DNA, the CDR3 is TGTGCCACCAGCAGAGGGGGCAGTAAATATGGCTACACCTTC. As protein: CATSRGGSKYGYTF.

The CDR3 is CASRSGTSLTDTQYF. CDR3 nucleotide sequence: TGTGCCAGCAGATCCGGGACTAGCCTCACAGATACGCAGTATTTT. The genes are TRBV2 and TRBJ2-3; 9 nucleotides align to TRBD2. With V trimmed by 6 bases and J by 2 bases, 6 bases remained unmatched. The CDR3 sequence is 15 residues long. The germline gives CDR1 SNHLY, CDR2 FYNNEI.

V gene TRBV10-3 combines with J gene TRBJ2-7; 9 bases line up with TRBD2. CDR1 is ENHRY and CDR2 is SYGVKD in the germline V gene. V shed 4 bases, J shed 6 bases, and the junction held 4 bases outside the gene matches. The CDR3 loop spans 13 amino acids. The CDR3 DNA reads TGTGCCATCAGTGTAGCGGGAGAGGGCGAGCAGTACTTC. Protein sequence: CAISVAGEGEQYF.

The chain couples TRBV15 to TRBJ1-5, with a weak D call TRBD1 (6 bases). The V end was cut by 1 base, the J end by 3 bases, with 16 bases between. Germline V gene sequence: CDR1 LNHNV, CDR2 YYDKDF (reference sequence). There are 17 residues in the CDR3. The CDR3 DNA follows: TGTGCCACCAGCAGAGCTTCGATCAGGGGACACAATCAGCCCCAGCATTTT. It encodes CATSRASIRGHNQPQHF.

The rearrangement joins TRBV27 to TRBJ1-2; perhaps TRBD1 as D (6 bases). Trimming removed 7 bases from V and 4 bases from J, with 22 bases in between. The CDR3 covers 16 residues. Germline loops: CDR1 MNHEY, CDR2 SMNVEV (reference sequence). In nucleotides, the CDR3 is TGTGCCAGCACCAGGACAGACACCCCGGGCCTCTATGGCTACACCTTC. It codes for CASTRTDTPGLYGYTF.

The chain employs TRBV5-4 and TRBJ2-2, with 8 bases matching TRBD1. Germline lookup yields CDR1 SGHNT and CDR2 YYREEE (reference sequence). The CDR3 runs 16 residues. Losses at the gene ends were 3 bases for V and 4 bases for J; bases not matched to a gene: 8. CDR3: CASSYRTGKGTGELFF. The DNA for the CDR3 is TGTGCCAGCAGCTACCGGACAGGGAAGGGCACCGGGGAGCTGTTTTTT.

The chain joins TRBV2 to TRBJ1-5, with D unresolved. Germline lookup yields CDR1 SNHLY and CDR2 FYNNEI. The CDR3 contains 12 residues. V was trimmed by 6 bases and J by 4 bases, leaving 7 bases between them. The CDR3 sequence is CASRSINQPQHF. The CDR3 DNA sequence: TGTGCCAGCAGGAGCATTAATCAGCCCCAGCATTTT. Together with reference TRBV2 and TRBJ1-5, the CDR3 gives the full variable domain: EPEVTQTPSHQVTQMGQEVILRCVPISNHLYFYWYRQILGQKVEFLVSFYNNEISEKSEIFDDQFSVERPDGSNFTLKIRSTKLEDSAMYFCASRSINQPQHFGDGTRLSIL.

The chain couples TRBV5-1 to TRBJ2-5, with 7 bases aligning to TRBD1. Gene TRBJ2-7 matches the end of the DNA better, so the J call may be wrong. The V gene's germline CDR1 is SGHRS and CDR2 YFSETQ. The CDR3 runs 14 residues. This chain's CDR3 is CASSLEGAGYEQYF. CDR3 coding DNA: TGCGCCAGCAGCTTGGAGGGGGCGGGCTACGAGCAGTACTTC.

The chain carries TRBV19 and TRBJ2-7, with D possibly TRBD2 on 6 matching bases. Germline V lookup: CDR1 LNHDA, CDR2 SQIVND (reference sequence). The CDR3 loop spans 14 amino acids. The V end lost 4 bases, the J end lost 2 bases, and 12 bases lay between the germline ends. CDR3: CASSKGGATYEQYF. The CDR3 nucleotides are TGTGCCAGTAGTAAAGGAGGGGCCACCTACGAGCAGTACTTC.

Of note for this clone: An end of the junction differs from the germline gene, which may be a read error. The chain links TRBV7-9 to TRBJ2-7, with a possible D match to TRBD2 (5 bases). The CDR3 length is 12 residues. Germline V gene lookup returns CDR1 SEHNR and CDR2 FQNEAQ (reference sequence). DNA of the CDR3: TGTTCCAGCAGTCCTACTCATCGGGGGCAGTACTTC. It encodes CSSSPTHRGQYF.

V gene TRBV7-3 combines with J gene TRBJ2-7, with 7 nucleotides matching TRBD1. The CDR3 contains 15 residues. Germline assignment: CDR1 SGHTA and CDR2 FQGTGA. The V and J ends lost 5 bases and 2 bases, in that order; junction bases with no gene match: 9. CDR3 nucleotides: TGTGCCAGCAGCGTAGCAGGGACAGAGACCTACGAGCAGTACTTC. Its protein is CASSVAGTETYEQYF.

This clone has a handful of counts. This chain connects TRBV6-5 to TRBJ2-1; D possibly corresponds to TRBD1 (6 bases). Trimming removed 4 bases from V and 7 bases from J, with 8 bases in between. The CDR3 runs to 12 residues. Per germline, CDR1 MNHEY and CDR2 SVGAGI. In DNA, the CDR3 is TGTGCCAGCAGTTCGCAGGGGAATGAGCAGTTCTTC. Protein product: CASSSQGNEQFF.

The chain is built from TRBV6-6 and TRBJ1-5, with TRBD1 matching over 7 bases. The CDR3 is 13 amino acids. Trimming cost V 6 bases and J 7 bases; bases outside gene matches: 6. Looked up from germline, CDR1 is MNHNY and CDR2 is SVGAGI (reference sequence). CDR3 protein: CASRDREGQPQHF. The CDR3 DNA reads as TGTGCCAGCAGAGACAGGGAAGGGCAGCCCCAGCATTTT.